This T cell receptor beta chain was documented in a study of T cell responses to AZD1222 COVID-19 vaccine. Of note for this clone: Its antigen is as yet unknown.

Points from the study as a whole: The study found vaccine-associated CD4 TCRs spanning spike, dominant at 160-218 and 743-854. Reportedly, close to half of spike-specific TCRs are directed against unmutated variant regions.

Generated by immunoSEQ multiplex PCR, the TCRdb table keeps only in-frame clones and is missing some. The sample lists about 120,000 clones; roughly 84% were seen once. Sequenced material: peripheral blood, taken 28 days after the second AZD1222 dose. The TCR comes from an adult who received the AZD1222 COVID-19 vaccine.

The CDR3 DNA reads TGTGCCAGCAGTGAACGGGGGTACAGCCATCCCGATACGCAGTATTTT. Translation: CASSERGYSHPDTQYF. This rearrangement joins TRBV2 to TRBJ2-3; perhaps TRBD2 as D (6 bases). Trimming removed 2 bases at V and 6 bases at J, with 18 bases between. Looked up from germline, CDR1 is SNHLY and CDR2 is FYNNEI. This CDR3 has 16 residues.